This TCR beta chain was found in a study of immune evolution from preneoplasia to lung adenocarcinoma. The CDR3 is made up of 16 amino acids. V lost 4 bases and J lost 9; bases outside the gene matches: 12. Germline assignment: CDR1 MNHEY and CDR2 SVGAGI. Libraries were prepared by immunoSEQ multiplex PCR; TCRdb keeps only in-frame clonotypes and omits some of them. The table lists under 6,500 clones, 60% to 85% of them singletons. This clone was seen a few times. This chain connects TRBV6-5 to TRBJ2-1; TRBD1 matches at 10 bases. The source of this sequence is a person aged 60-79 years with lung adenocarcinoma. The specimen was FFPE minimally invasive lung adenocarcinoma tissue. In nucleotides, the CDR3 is TGTGCCAGCAGTTCATTATCGGGACAGGGGTTTTTTGAGCAGTTCTTC. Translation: CASSSLSGQGFFEQFF.